The 9 T cell receptor beta chains below all came from one sample that was sequenced in a study of blood T cells in healthy people across ages. Then a second PCR, running roughly 7 to 11 cycles, was carried out with a sample-barcoded 5' primer and a J-beta primer mix. TCRdb passed the 5' RACE reads through MiXCR, listing each CDR3 protein once. The data hold roughly 1.6 million distinct CDR3 sequences, with about 31% observed a single time. Material: blood. These receptors were taken from a woman in her thirties in good health.

The CDR3 DNA is TGCGCCAGCAGGACGGCGCCTAACTATGGCTACACCTTC. Amino acids: CASRTAPNYGYTF. This chain joins TRBV5-1 and TRBJ1-2; D not certain. V lost 5 bases and J 0 bases, leaving 8 bases between the germline ends. The CDR3 contains 13 residues. Germline assignment: CDR1 SGHRS and CDR2 YFSETQ.

V is TRBV4-2 and J is TRBJ1-5, with D unresolved. This CDR3 has 15 amino acids. Between the trimmed V and J ends, which lost 0 bases and 7 bases, there was a span of 13 bases. Germline V lookup: CDR1 LGHNA, CDR2 YNFKEQ. The CDR3 DNA is TGTGCCAGCAGCCAAGATGAGAGTGGGTACCAGCCCCAGCATTTT. Translation: CASSQDESGYQPQHF.

This clonotype was observed at least ten times. One end of the junction varies from germline; a read error may be responsible. The chain joins TRBV7-9 to TRBJ1-2; 9 positions match TRBD1. The CDR3 loop spans 13 amino acids. Germline loops: CDR1 SEHNR, CDR2 FQNEAQ (reference sequence). CDR3 nucleotides: TGCGCCAGCAGCTCGGACAGGGGAAGAGGCTACACCTTC. It codes for CASSSDRGRGYTF.

The chain is built from TRBV7-2 and TRBJ2-3; 11 bases fit TRBD2. The CDR3 runs 18 residues. V trimming: 6 bases; J trimming: 8 bases; junction bases outside the gene matches: 19. In germline, CDR1 is SGHTA, CDR2 FQGNSA. CDR3 loop: CASSFGGGLAVKRGTQYF. CDR3 in DNA: TGTGCCAGCAGTTTTGGGGGGGGACTAGCGGTGAAGAGGGGTACGCAGTATTTT.

With respect to this clonotype: At one end, the junction sequence differs from germline, possibly due to a read error. The V gene is TRBV28, the J gene TRBJ2-2; 8 bases are a match to TRBD1. Germline assignment: CDR1 MDHEN and CDR2 SYDVKM. The CDR3 sequence is 17 residues long. CDR3 coding DNA: TGTGCCAGCAGTTTACTGGGACAGGCATCGAACACCGGGGAGCCGTTTTTT. Its protein product is CASSLLGQASNTGEPFF.

The V call is TRBV5-1, the J call TRBJ2-7, with 9 bases that match TRBD1. The CDR3 extends over 14 amino acids. Looked up from germline, CDR1 is SGHRS and CDR2 is YFSETQ. V shed 5 bases, J shed 6 bases, and the junction held 9 bases outside the gene matches. CDR3 sequence: CASRVSGQGSEQYF. The CDR3 DNA is TGCGCCAGCAGGGTATCGGGACAGGGAAGCGAGCAGTACTTC.

The chain joins TRBV7-9 to TRBJ1-6, with 12 bases identical to TRBD1. The J segment lost 1 base and the V segment lost 4 bases, leaving 5 bases of the junction unmatched. This CDR3 is 18 amino acids long. Germline V gene data show CDR1 as SEHNR and CDR2 as FQNEAQ (reference sequence). CDR3 region: CASSSGTGGLSYNSPLHF. The CDR3 DNA sequence: TGTGCCAGCAGCTCCGGGACAGGGGGCTTATCCTATAATTCACCCCTCCACTTT.

This clonotype occurred once. The chain uses TRBV15 and TRBJ1-1; 7 positions agree with TRBD1. The CDR3 length is 13 residues. Trimming cost V 6 bases and J 3 bases; bases outside gene matches: 4. Germline V gene data show CDR1 as LNHNV and CDR2 as YYDKDF (reference sequence). CDR3 region: CATSGQVDTEAFF. The CDR3 coding sequence is TGTGCCACCAGTGGACAGGTGGACACTGAAGCTTTCTTT.

V and J are TRBV11-1 and TRBJ2-5; D ambiguous. The CDR3 consists of 15 residues. Trimming took 4 bases from V and 5 from J, leaving 17 bases between them. The germline CDR1 and CDR2 sequences are SGHAT and FQDESV (reference sequence). The CDR3 loop is CASSYHSKGPETQYF. The CDR3 nucleotides are TGTGCCAGCAGCTACCACTCCAAGGGCCCCGAGACCCAGTACTTC.